A single sample gave rise to the 10 T cell receptor beta chains below, sequenced in a study of preoperative IRX-2 immunotherapy in early breast cancer. TCRdb keeps only in-frame clones here, not all; method: immunoSEQ multiplex PCR. The top ten hold around 15% of the sample, which has about 23,000 clones, approximately 95% seen once. Treatment indicated: preoperative locoregional IRX-2 cytokine immunotherapy. The specimen was tumor tissue, collected after IRX-2 immunotherapy. These receptors came from a human donor with breast cancer.

The chain uses TRBV27 and TRBJ2-5; D not certain. Trimming shortened V by 0 bases and J by 1 base, and 9 bases separated the two germline ends. Germline V gives CDR1 MNHEY, CDR2 SMNVEV (reference sequence). This CDR3 has 15 residues. The DNA of the CDR3 is TGTGCCAGCAGTTTATCGAGGCAGATCCAAGAGACCCAGTACTTC. This gives the protein CASSLSRQIQETQYF.

The genes are TRBV7-2 and TRBJ2-5, with D perhaps TRBD2 (6 bases). V dropped 5 bases and J dropped 5 bases, with 12 bases sitting between them. Germline V lookup: CDR1 SGHTA, CDR2 FQGNSA. The CDR3 consists of 13 residues. The DNA of the CDR3 is TGTGCCAGCAGCCTACGACTAGTGGAGACCCAGTACTTC. Its protein product is CASSLRLVETQYF. Full variable domain (rest looked up from reference TRBV7-2 and TRBJ2-5): GAGVSQSPSNKVTEKGKDVELRCDPISGHTALYWYRQSLGQGLEFLIYFQGNSAPDKSGLPSDRFSAERTGGSVSTLTIQRTQQEDSAVYLCASSLRLVETQYFGPGTRLLVL.

V and J are TRBV28 and TRBJ2-3; D tentatively fits TRBD1 or TRBD2 (5 bases each). V was clipped by 5 bases and J by 0 bases, with 12 bases between them. The CDR3 sequence is 15 residues long. CDR1 MDHEN and CDR2 SYDVKM come from the germline V gene. As DNA, the CDR3 is TGTGCCAGCAGTCTTTCCGGGGACAGCACAGATACGCAGTATTTT. This translates into CASSLSGDSTDTQYF.

The rearrangement joins TRBV13 to TRBJ1-1; unclear D gene. The V gene's germline CDR1 is PRHDT and CDR2 FYEKMQ (reference sequence). Trimming took off 6 bases at V and 6 bases at J, with 8 bases between the two ends. The CDR3 contains 11 residues. Here the CDR3 reads CASSFPSEAFF. The CDR3 DNA reads as TGTGCCAGCAGTTTCCCTTCTGAAGCTTTCTTT.

The rearrangement joins TRBV6-5 to TRBJ2-1; 10 bases agree with TRBD2. Germline loops: CDR1 MNHEY, CDR2 SVGAGI. J was trimmed by 4 bases and V by 5 bases; bases with no gene match: 5. CDR3 length: 15 residues. CDR3: CASSSSGGAYNEQFF. CDR3 DNA sequence: TGTGCCAGCAGTAGCAGCGGGGGGGCATACAATGAGCAGTTCTTC.

This chain connects TRBV7-9 to TRBJ2-1, with 9 positions matching TRBD2. The CDR3 covers 18 residues. V dropped 2 bases and J dropped 5; count of bases not matched to a gene: 13. CDR1 is SEHNR and CDR2 is FQNEAQ in the germline V gene (reference sequence). CDR3 sequence reads: CASSLTGTSKGRHNEQFF. The CDR3 nucleotides are TGTGCCAGCAGCTTAACCGGGACTAGCAAGGGAAGGCACAATGAGCAGTTCTTC.

The chain links TRBV15 to TRBJ1-2; D not certain. This CDR3 region has 14 residues. V was clipped by 5 bases and J by 4 bases, with 14 bases between them. CDR1 is LNHNV, CDR2 YYDKDF, per germline (reference sequence). The CDR3 sequence is CATSPYREVYGYTF. CDR3 nucleotides: TGTGCCACCAGCCCCTATCGTGAAGTCTATGGCTACACCTTC.

The V and J genes are TRBV7-3 and TRBJ1-1; the D is unclear. Germline assignment: CDR1 SGHTA and CDR2 FQGTGA. V was pared by 3 bases and J by 0 bases, with 8 bases between. This CDR3 has 14 amino acids. CDR3 sequence reads: CASSFGSVNTEAFF. As DNA, the CDR3 is TGTGCCAGCAGCTTCGGCAGTGTGAACACTGAAGCTTTCTTT.

The chain couples TRBV6-6 to TRBJ1-2; D unclear. The V end lost 2 bases, the J end lost 2 bases, and 3 bases lay between the germline ends. Germline CDR1 reads MNHNY; CDR2 reads SVGAGI (reference sequence). This CDR3 has 12 residues. In nucleotides, the CDR3 is TGTGCCAGCAGTTACGGAAACTATGGCTACACCTTC. Protein sequence: CASSYGNYGYTF.

The chain has TRBV28 and TRBJ1-1, with D perhaps matching TRBD1 (5 bases). V lost 7 bases to trimming and J lost 5 bases, with 11 bases between them. The CDR3 consists of 12 residues. CDR1 is MDHEN, CDR2 SYDVKM, per germline. The CDR3 DNA sequence: TGTGCCAGCACCGGGGGAACAACTGAAGCTTTCTTT. Protein sequence: CASTGGTTEAFF.